Shown below are 28 T cell receptor beta chains from a single sample sequenced in a study of CD8+ T cells in alopecia areata. Sequencing templates came from extracted RNA that was reverse transcribed into cDNA. The table came from immunoSEQ multiplex PCR; TCRdb's copy has only in-frame clones and leaves some out. Of hundreds of thousands of clones listed, 57% were seen once; the top ten hold less than 0.6%. The input for sequencing was CD4+ T cells sorted from blood, taken at week 0. The receptors derive from a human donor with alopecia areata.

V and J are TRBV29-1 and TRBJ2-5, with TRBD1 identical over 8 bases. This CDR3 contains 13 residues. J was trimmed by 5 bases and V by 4 bases; bases with no gene match: 6. From germline, CDR1 is SQVTM and CDR2 ANQGSEA. CDR3: CSVASGGQETQYF. Here the CDR3 DNA reads TGCAGCGTTGCGTCAGGGGGCCAGGAGACCCAGTACTTC.

V gene TRBV30 combines with J gene TRBJ2-3; TRBD1 matches at 7 bases. The CDR3 has 13 amino acids. V was pared by 4 bases and J by 2 bases, with 3 bases of the junction left unmatched. Germline V CDR1 and CDR2: GTSNPN, SVGIG (reference sequence). The CDR3 region is CAWTTGNTDTQYF. CDR3 in DNA: TGTGCCTGGACGACAGGGAACACAGATACGCAGTATTTT.

The V gene is TRBV7-9, the J gene TRBJ2-1, with 9 bases aligning to TRBD2. V shed 5 bases, J shed 1 base, and the junction held 9 bases outside the gene matches. Germline lookup yields CDR1 SEHNR and CDR2 FQNEAQ (reference sequence). This CDR3 contains 17 residues. CDR3: CASSPRGGPSSYNEQFF. CDR3 in DNA: TGTGCCAGCAGCCCGCGGGGGGGACCATCTTCCTACAATGAGCAGTTCTTC.

The V and J genes are TRBV10-3 and TRBJ2-1; D remains ambiguous. CDR1 and CDR2 from the germline V gene are ENHRY and SYGVKD. This CDR3 contains 16 residues. The ends were cut back, 3 bases at V and 0 bases at J, with 12 bases in the middle. This chain's CDR3 is CAISDYQRSSYNEQFF. DNA for the CDR3: TGTGCCATCAGTGACTACCAAAGGAGCTCCTACAATGAGCAGTTCTTC.

This clone occurred a few times. The gene calls are TRBV30 and TRBJ1-2, with a weak D call TRBD1 (6 bases). Germline CDR1 and CDR2: GTSNPN and SVGIG (reference sequence). V was trimmed by 1 base and J by 1 base, leaving 10 bases between them. The length of the CDR3 is 14 residues. CDR3 coding DNA: TGTGCCTGGAGTGACAGGGCCCTTAACTATGGCTACACCTTC. The encoded protein is CAWSDRALNYGYTF.

The CDR3, as DNA: TGTGCCACCAGCAGCGTTGGCCAAGAGACCCAGTACTTC. It codes for CATSSVGQETQYF. The chain is built from TRBV15 and TRBJ2-5; D gene uncertain. V gave up 3 bases and J gave up 1 base, with 6 bases separating them. CDR3 length: 13 amino acids. Germline V gene data show CDR1 as LNHNV and CDR2 as YYDKDF (reference sequence).

Here the CDR3 reads CATSRDRQLGTEAFF. In nucleotides, the CDR3 is TGTGCCACCAGCAGGGACAGACAGCTGGGGACTGAAGCTTTCTTT. The V call is TRBV15, the J call TRBJ1-1, with D perhaps matching TRBD1 (6 bases). The CDR3 runs 15 residues. From germline, CDR1 is LNHNV and CDR2 YYDKDF (reference sequence). V gave up 3 bases and J gave up 5 bases, with 16 bases separating them.

This clone was seen a handful of times. The V call is TRBV30, the J call TRBJ1-4; 10 bases agree with TRBD1. This CDR3 comprises 17 residues. Per the germline V gene, CDR1 is GTSNPN and CDR2 is SVGIG (reference sequence). With V trimmed by 3 bases and J by 10 bases, 17 bases remained unmatched. The CDR3 loop is CAWRLTNIGTGDGKLFF. CDR3 nucleotide sequence: TGTGCCTGGAGGCTAACTAACATTGGGACAGGGGATGGAAAACTGTTTTTT.

This clone was observed a single time. The chain links TRBV29-1 to TRBJ2-7; the match to TRBD2 covers 9 bases. The CDR3 totals 12 residues. V trimming: 4 bases; J trimming: 7 bases; junction bases outside the gene matches: 5. Germline V gene lookup returns CDR1 SQVTM and CDR2 ANQGSEA. The CDR3 bases are TGCAGCGTTGCCCTAGCGGGATATGAGCAGTACTTC. It encodes CSVALAGYEQYF.

As DNA, the CDR3 is TGTGCCAGCAGCTCCGGGACTAGCGGGGGTCTTAGCACAGATACGCAGTATTTT. It is translated as CASSSGTSGGLSTDTQYF. The chain has TRBV5-4 and TRBJ2-3, with 14 bases aligning to TRBD2. Germline V gene lookup returns CDR1 SGHNT and CDR2 YYREEE (reference sequence). The CDR3 is 18 amino acids. Losses at the gene ends were 3 bases for V and 0 bases for J; bases not matched to a gene: 6.

The chain uses TRBV29-1 and TRBJ1-1, with a weak D call TRBD1 (5 bases). V was clipped by 7 bases and J by 2 bases, with 14 bases between them. This CDR3 contains 13 residues. CDR1 and CDR2 (germline): SQVTM, ANQGSEA. The CDR3 loop is CSAAGQPNTEAFF. The DNA of the CDR3 is TGCAGCGCTGCGGGGCAGCCTAACACTGAAGCTTTCTTT.

There are a few counts of this clone. The CDR3 DNA sequence: TGTGCCAGCGCCAGGAGCTTCACAGATACGCAGTATTTT. Translation gives CASARSFTDTQYF. The chain has TRBV9 and TRBJ2-3, with D uncertain. V lost 7 bases and J 2 bases, leaving 11 bases between the germline ends. The CDR3 is made up of 13 amino acids. The germline CDR1 and CDR2 sequences are SGDLS and YYNGEE. The full variable domain, with the rest looked up from reference TRBV9 and TRBJ2-3, is DSGVTQTPKHLITATGQRVTLRCSPRSGDLSVYWYQQSLDQGLQFLIQYYNGEERAKGNILERFSAQQFPDLHSELNLSSLELGDSALYFCASARSFTDTQYFGPGTRLTVL.

This chain uses TRBV6-5 with TRBJ2-7; 15 bases agree with TRBD2. The CDR3 spans 14 residues. Germline lookup yields CDR1 MNHEY and CDR2 SVGAGI. V lost 10 bases, J lost 4 bases, and 5 bases stayed unmatched. CDR3 bases: TGTGCCACTACGGGACTAGCGGGAGGTTACGAGCAGTACTTC. Protein product: CATTGLAGGYEQYF.

To note about this clone: This sample includes further DNA sequences coding for the same CDR3. The CDR3 loop is CASSLTGMNTEAFF. CDR3 nucleotides: TGTGCCAGCAGCCTGACGGGGATGAACACTGAAGCTTTCTTT. V gene TRBV7-9 combines with J gene TRBJ1-1, with no clear D. CDR3 length equals 14 residues. V lost 5 bases to trimming and J lost 0 bases, with 10 bases between them. Germline values: CDR1 SEHNR, CDR2 FQNEAQ (reference sequence).

As regards this clone: Within the sample, other DNA sequences also encode this same CDR3. This chain links TRBV5-1 with TRBJ2-7; D uncertain. The length of the CDR3 is 14 residues. Trimming pared 0 bases from V and 4 bases from J, leaving 11 bases between. Per germline, CDR1 SGHRS and CDR2 YFSETQ. In DNA, the CDR3 is TGCGCCAGCAGCTTGGCCGGTCAGGCTTACGAGCAGTACTTC. This translates into CASSLAGQAYEQYF.

The rearrangement links TRBV5-1 to TRBJ2-6; 8 nucleotides line up with TRBD1. Germline V gives CDR1 SGHRS, CDR2 YFSETQ. The V segment lost 2 bases and the J segment 4 bases; nucleotides outside the gene matches: 5. This CDR3 contains 16 residues. The CDR3 spells CASSFGQGGGANVLTF. In DNA, the CDR3 is TGCGCCAGCAGCTTTGGACAGGGTGGAGGGGCCAACGTCCTGACTTTC. The full variable domain, rest sourced from reference TRBV5-1 and TRBJ2-6, is KAGVTQTPRYLIKTRGQQVTLSCSPISGHRSVSWYQQTPGQGLQFLFEYFSETQRNKGNFPGRFSGRQFSNSRSEMNVSTLELGDSALYLCASSFGQGGGANVLTFGAGSRLTVL.

Comments on this clone: At the DNA level, this CDR3 is encoded by other sequences in the same sample as well. V and J are TRBV30 and TRBJ2-2, with D hard to call. Trimming shortened V by 2 bases and J by 1 base, and 2 bases separated the two germline ends. This CDR3 contains 12 residues. Germline V gene sequence: CDR1 GTSNPN, CDR2 SVGIG (reference sequence). CDR3 protein: CAWSLNTGELFF. CDR3 DNA: TGTGCCTGGAGTTTGAACACCGGGGAGCTGTTTTTT. Complete variable domain (other parts from reference TRBV30 and TRBJ2-2): SQTIHQWPATLVQPVGSPLSLECTVEGTSNPNLYWYRQAAGRGLQLLFYSVGIGQISSEVPQNLSASRPQDRQFILSSKKLLLSDSGFYLCAWSLNTGELFFGEGSRLTVL.

The rearrangement links TRBV19 to TRBJ2-5, with D possibly matching TRBD1 (5 bases). Germline V lookup: CDR1 LNHDA, CDR2 SQIVND (reference sequence). V was trimmed by 5 bases and J by 2 bases, leaving 9 bases between them. This CDR3 contains 13 residues. The CDR3 region is CASSGPGQETQYF. The CDR3 nucleotides are TGTGCCAGTAGTGGTCCAGGGCAAGAGACCCAGTACTTC.

V usage is TRBV18 and J usage is TRBJ1-2; D is perhaps TRBD1 (6 bases). Germline lookup yields CDR1 KGHSH and CDR2 LQKENI. The CDR3 spans 14 residues. Trimming left V 0 bases short and J 13 bases short, with 18 bases between. The CDR3 loop reads CASSPPGTGNLCTF. The DNA of the CDR3 is TGTGCCAGCTCACCACCCGGTACAGGGAATTTATGCACCTTC.

The chain links TRBV9 to TRBJ2-3; no firm D call. The CDR3 is 15 residues long. V lost 0 bases and J 3 bases, leaving 11 bases between the germline ends. CDR1 is SGDLS, CDR2 YYNGEE, per germline. The CDR3 DNA reads TGTGCCAGCAGCGTAGAAGGTTACGGGACAGATACGCAGTATTTT. It codes for CASSVEGYGTDTQYF.

A word on this clone: Mismatch with germline at one junction end may stem from a read error. The V and J genes are TRBV7-7 and TRBJ2-1; tentatively, D is TRBD2 (6 bases). CDR1 SSHAT and CDR2 FNYEAQ come from the germline V gene (reference sequence). The CDR3 consists of 13 residues. Here the CDR3 reads CASSPAGTFEQFF. In nucleotides, the CDR3 is TGTGCTAGCAGCCCCGCTGGGACTTTTGAGCAGTTCTTC.

Note on this clone: One junction end disagrees with the germline gene, perhaps due to a read error. V usage is TRBV29-1 and J usage is TRBJ1-1; TRBD1 might be the D (5 bases). Germline-derived CDR1 and CDR2 are SQVTM and ANQGSEA. The CDR3 has 13 amino acids. This CDR3 reads CSVESGVNTEALF. CDR3 bases: TGCAGCGTTGAATCGGGGGTGAACACTGAAGCTCTCTTT.

The rearrangement joins TRBV10-3 to TRBJ2-7; D not certain. Germline assignment: CDR1 ENHRY and CDR2 SYGVKD. The V end was cut by 3 bases, the J end by 4 bases, with 10 bases between. The CDR3 runs to 13 residues. In DNA, the CDR3 is TGTGCCATCAGTGACTCGCGGAAGTACGAGCAGTACTTC. Translation: CAISDSRKYEQYF.

J is TRBJ1-2 and V is TRBV7-9; tentative D call: TRBD1 (5 bases). V was pared by 0 bases and J by 7 bases, with 18 bases between. Germline CDR1 and CDR2: SEHNR and FQNEAQ (reference sequence). The CDR3 has 16 residues. The CDR3 is CASSLALGRVRSGYTF. The CDR3 nucleotides read TGTGCCAGCAGCTTAGCGCTAGGCAGGGTCCGGAGTGGCTACACCTTC.

This rearrangement joins TRBV28 to TRBJ2-3; D is possibly TRBD1 (5 bases). Germline V gene sequence: CDR1 MDHEN, CDR2 SYDVKM. The ends were cut back, 5 bases at V and 0 bases at J, with 12 bases in the middle. The CDR3 consists of 15 residues. The CDR3 protein is CASSAWTLSTDTQYF. As DNA, the CDR3 is TGTGCCAGCAGTGCTTGGACATTAAGCACAGATACGCAGTATTTT. The full variable domain, with the rest looked up from reference TRBV28 and TRBJ2-3, is DVKVTQSSRYLVKRTGEKVFLECVQDMDHENMFWYRQDPGLGLRLIYFSYDVKMKEKGDIPEGYSVSREKKERFSLILESASTNQTSMYLCASSAWTLSTDTQYFGPGTRLTVL.

The chain recombines TRBV2 with TRBJ2-5; tentatively, D is TRBD1 (6 bases). With 6 bases removed from V and 2 bases from J, the gap between germline ends came to 13 bases. Germline CDR1 SNHLY, CDR2 FYNNEI. The CDR3 covers 14 residues. The CDR3 spells CASRGRGQQETQYF. The CDR3, as DNA: TGTGCCAGCAGGGGAAGAGGACAGCAAGAGACCCAGTACTTC.

This clone occurred a few times. This chain joins TRBV29-1 and TRBJ2-1, with D possibly matching TRBD2 (6 bases). Per germline, CDR1 SQVTM and CDR2 ANQGSEA. CDR3 size: 15 residues. This CDR3 reads CSSGLQTGGVNEQFF. CDR3 bases: TGCAGTTCGGGACTCCAAACGGGCGGTGTAAATGAGCAGTTCTTC.

The chain couples TRBV5-1 to TRBJ2-1; 9 bases are shared with TRBD2. Unmatched junction bases numbered 12, after V lost 3 bases and J lost 5 bases. The length of the CDR3 is 17 residues. Germline V gives CDR1 SGHRS, CDR2 YFSETQ. CDR3 residues: CASSSRIGGRAHNEQFF. The CDR3 DNA is TGCGCCAGCAGCTCCCGAATTGGCGGGAGGGCCCACAATGAGCAGTTCTTC.